This T cell receptor (beta chain) was sequenced during a study of siplizumab effects on memory and regulatory T cells. Study results and caveats: The authors mapped only a minor fraction of alloreactive clones to unstimulated subsets. Among mappable alloreactive CD4+ clones, the Treg-derived fraction averaged approximately 70% with siplizumab versus more than 25% in controls.

Assays were performed on 9.7 x 10^4 or so TCR templates per sample. This table comes from immunoSEQ multiplex PCR, and its TCRdb copy is limited to in-frame clones, with some not included. This sample has tens of thousands of clones, with roughly 93% found just once. Germline V lookup: CDR1 LNHNV, CDR2 YYDKDF (reference sequence). This CDR3 contains 15 residues. V lost 1 base and J lost 2, with 9 bases in between. Note on this clone: Antigen specificity is unknown.

This receptor was obtained from a human donor in good health. The chain combines TRBV15 with TRBJ2-1; no definite D call. Source material: CD8+ T cells sorted from blood. This CDR3 is CATSRGKGTYNEQFF. CDR3 DNA: TGTGCCACCAGCAGAGGAAAGGGTACCTACAATGAGCAGTTCTTC.